This T cell receptor beta chain was documented in a study of response to subunit inactivated influenza vaccine. TCRdb independently ran MiXCR on the RT-PCR reads; one entry per CDR3 protein. In the table there are hundreds of thousands of distinct CDR3 sequences, about 14% of which are singletons. General study findings and limits: Authors suggested each seasonal influenza vaccination recruits few new T cells.

A few counts support this clonotype. The antigen is unknown. This CDR3 region has 15 residues. The V and J ends lost 6 bases and 0 bases, in that order; junction bases with no gene match: 7. The germline CDR1 and CDR2 sequences are MNHEY and SMNVEV (reference sequence). The source of this sequence is a man in his fifties who received an inactivated influenza vaccine. The chain combines TRBV27 with TRBJ2-7; 8 positions agree with TRBD2. The specimen comprised PBMCs from blood, sampled 14 to 15 days before vaccination. In DNA, the CDR3 is TGTGCCAGCAGATCCCCAAGCGGGAGCTCCTACGAGCAGTACTTC. This gives the protein CASRSPSGSSYEQYF.